The 5 T cell receptor beta chains in this list originate from one sample, sequenced in a study of blood T cell repertoires in COVID-19. Clones were read by immunoSEQ multiplex PCR, and TCRdb kept only the in-frame ones, dropping some. The sample has around 100,000 clones, roughly 82% seen once; the top ten hold about 7.3%. The material sequenced was peripheral blood. The source is a woman in her thirties or forties with acute or convalescent COVID-19.

The chain is built from TRBV5-6 and TRBJ2-7; no clear D gene. The CDR3 loop spans 15 amino acids. V was pared by 1 base and J by 0 bases, with 11 bases between. Germline assignment: CDR1 SGHDT and CDR2 YYEEEE. Written as DNA, the CDR3 is TGTGCCAGCAGCTTGTATGCCCCCAGCTCCTACGAGCAGTACTTC. This gives the protein CASSLYAPSSYEQYF.

V usage is TRBV5-1 and J usage is TRBJ1-2, with a possible D match to TRBD1 (6 bases). The germline V gene encodes CDR1 SGHRS and CDR2 YFSETQ. The V gene lost 4 bases and the J gene lost 2 bases, with 12 bases spanning the gap. CDR3 size: 14 residues. The CDR3 region is CASSDGTPNYGYTF. CDR3 DNA sequence: TGCGCCAGCAGCGACGGGACACCCAACTATGGCTACACCTTC.

This clone was observed once. V and J are TRBV7-2 and TRBJ2-5; D remains ambiguous. CDR1 is SGHTA, CDR2 FQGNSA, per germline. The CDR3 loop spans 13 amino acids. V was pared by 4 bases and J by 10 bases, with 16 bases between. The CDR3: CASSSYPSGNQYF. The DNA for the CDR3 is TGTGCCAGCAGCTCCTATCCTTCGGGTAACCAGTACTTC.

The gene calls are TRBV19 and TRBJ1-4; a weak D match, TRBD1 (6 bases). Deletions cut 4 bases from V and 11 bases from J, with 14 bases between. CDR1 is LNHDA and CDR2 is SQIVND in the germline V gene (reference sequence). This CDR3 region has 13 residues. CDR3: CASSRGGSGKLFF. CDR3 nucleotides: TGTGCCAGTAGTAGAGGGGGTTCGGGTAAACTGTTTTTT.

The chain is built from TRBV18 and TRBJ1-3; 8 positions agree with TRBD1. This CDR3 has 15 amino acids. After removal of 8 bases from V and 0 bases from J, the junction contained 6 bases not matched to a gene. The germline CDR1 and CDR2 sequences are KGHSH and LQKENI. The DNA of the CDR3 is TGTGCCAGCGGACAGGGCAGGGGCTCTGGAAACACCATATATTTT. It translates to CASGQGRGSGNTIYF.